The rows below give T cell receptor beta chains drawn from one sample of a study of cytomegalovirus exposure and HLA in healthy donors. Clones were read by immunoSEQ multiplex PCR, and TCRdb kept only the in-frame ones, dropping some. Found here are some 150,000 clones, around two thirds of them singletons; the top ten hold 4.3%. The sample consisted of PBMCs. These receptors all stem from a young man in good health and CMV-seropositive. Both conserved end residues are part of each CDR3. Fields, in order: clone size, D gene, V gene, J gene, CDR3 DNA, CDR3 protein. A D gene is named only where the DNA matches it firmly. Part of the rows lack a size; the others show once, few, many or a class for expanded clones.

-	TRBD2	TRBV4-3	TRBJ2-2	TGCGCCAGCAGCCAAGAAATCCCCACCCGACTAGCAAGTGACACCGGGGAGCTGTTTTTT	CASSQEIPTRLASDTGELFF
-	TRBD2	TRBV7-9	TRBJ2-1	TGTGCCAGCAGCTTACTGGGACTAGCGGGAGAGTGGTATGAGCAGTTCTTC	CASSLLGLAGEWYEQFF
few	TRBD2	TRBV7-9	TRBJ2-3	TGTGCCAGCAGCCCATCGGGACTAGCGGGGGATGCTAGCACAGATACGCAGTATTTT	CASSPSGLAGDASTDTQYF
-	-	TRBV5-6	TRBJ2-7	TGTGCCAGCAGCGACACAGGGACGTTCGACGAGCAGTACTTC	CASSDTGTFDEQYF
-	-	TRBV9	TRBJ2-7	TGTGCCAGCAGCGTCGGGGACACGGTGTTATACGAGCAGTACTTC	CASSVGDTVLYEQYF
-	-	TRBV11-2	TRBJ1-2	TGTGCCAGCACCTCCTGGGGCCTAGGTGGCTACACCTTC	CASTSWGLGGYTF
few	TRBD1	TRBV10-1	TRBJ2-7	TGCGCCAGCAGTGGGTCGGGACAGTTGAACGAGCAGTACTTC	CASSGSGQLNEQYF
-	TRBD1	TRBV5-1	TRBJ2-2	TGCGCCAGCAGTTTTGCTTTGGGACAGGTAGACACCGGGGAGCTGTTTTTT	CASSFALGQVDTGELFF
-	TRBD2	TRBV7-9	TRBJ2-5	TGTGCCAGCAGCCCTCGACTAGCGGGGGCCCGGTACCAAGAGACCCAGTACTTC	CASSPRLAGARYQETQYF
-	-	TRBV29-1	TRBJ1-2	TGCAGCGTAGCCCGAACAGGAGATTATGGCTACACCTTC	CSVARTGDYGYTF
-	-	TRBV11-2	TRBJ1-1	TGTGCCAGCAGCTTTCTCCGGGGGGGGGCTTTCTTT	CASSFLRGGAFF
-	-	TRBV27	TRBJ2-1	TGTGCCAGCAGTTCGGCAGGAGCGGCGAATGAGCAGTTCTTC	CASSSAGAANEQFF
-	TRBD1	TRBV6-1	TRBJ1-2	TGTGCCAGCAGTGAAACCGGGACAGGGGGAGATGGCTACACCTTC	CASSETGTGGDGYTF
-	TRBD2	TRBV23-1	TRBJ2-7	TGCGCCAGCAGTCAAACGGGACTAGAGACGTACGAGCAGTACTTC	CASSQTGLETYEQYF
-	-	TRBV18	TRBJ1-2	TGTGCCAGCTCACCACTGGGCCGACGGAGCGGGGAAGGCGACTATGGCTACACCTTC	CASSPLGRRSGEGDYGYTF
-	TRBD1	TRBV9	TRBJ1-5	TGTGCCAGCGGAGGACAGGGGGGATTTGGCAATCAGCCCCAGCATTTT	CASGGQGGFGNQPQHF
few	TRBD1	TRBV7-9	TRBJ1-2	TGTGCCAGCAGCTTAGCGAGTGGACAGGGCGGTCTCTATGGCTACACCTTC	CASSLASGQGGLYGYTF
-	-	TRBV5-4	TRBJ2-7	TGTGCCAGCAGCTGGGGAGGGGGAGTAGAGTACTTC	CASSWGGGVEYF
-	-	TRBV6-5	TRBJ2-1	TGTGCCAGCAGTTACTTTGGCGGCTCCTACAATGAGCAGTTCTTC	CASSYFGGSYNEQFF
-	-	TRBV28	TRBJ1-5	TGTGCCAGCAGCTACGGGACACGCGTTTTAAGGCCCCAGCATTTT	CASSYGTRVLRPQHF
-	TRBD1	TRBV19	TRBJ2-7	TGTGCCAGTAGTATCTGGGACAGGGAGTCGCCCGAGCAGTACTTC	CASSIWDRESPEQYF
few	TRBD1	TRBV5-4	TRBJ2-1	TGTGCCAGCAGCTTGACAGGGGGGCGAGGTGAGCAGTTCTTC	CASSLTGGRGEQFF
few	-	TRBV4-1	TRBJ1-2	TGCGCCAGCAGCCAAGGGAGGGGCGCGTCGTTCTACACCTTC	CASSQGRGASFYTF
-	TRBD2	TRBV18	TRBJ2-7	TGTGCCAGCTCACTATCCGGGGGGGATTCCGAGCAGTACTTC	CASSLSGGDSEQYF
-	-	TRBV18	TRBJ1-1	TGTGCCAGCTCACCACTGGAGGGTGGCACTGAAGCTTTCTTT	CASSPLEGGTEAFF
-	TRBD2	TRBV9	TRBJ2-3	TGTGCCAGCAGCGTAGTGGGAACTAGCGGGAGACCCACAGATACGCAGTATTTT	CASSVVGTSGRPTDTQYF
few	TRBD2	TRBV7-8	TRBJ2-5	TGTGCCAGCAGCTGGGGAGGGGTCCCACAAGAGACCCAGTACTTC	CASSWGGVPQETQYF
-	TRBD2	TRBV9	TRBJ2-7	TGTGCCAGCAGCGACGGGACTAGCGGATTATACGAGCAGTACTTC	CASSDGTSGLYEQYF
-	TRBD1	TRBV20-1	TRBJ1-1	TGCAGTGCTAGAGGCAGCAGGGGGGCTTTT	CSARGSRGAF
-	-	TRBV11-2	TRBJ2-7	TGTGCCAGCAGCTTAGGAGTATCCTACGAGCAGTACTTC	CASSLGVSYEQYF
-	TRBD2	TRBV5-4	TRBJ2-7	TGTGCCAGCAGCTTGGAAGGGACTAGCGCATACTACGAGCAGTACTTC	CASSLEGTSAYYEQYF
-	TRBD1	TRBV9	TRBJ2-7	TGTGCCAGCAGCGCGGACAGGGGTAGCTCCTACGAGCAGTACTTC	CASSADRGSSYEQYF
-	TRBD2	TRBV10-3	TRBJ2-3	TGTGCCATCAGTGAGGGTCTTAGCGGGAGAGCAGATACGCAGTATTTT	CAISEGLSGRADTQYF
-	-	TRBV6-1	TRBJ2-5	TGTGCCAGCATCTACAGTTCACAAGAGACCCAGTACTTC	CASIYSSQETQYF
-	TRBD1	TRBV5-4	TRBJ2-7	TGTGCCAGCAGGACAGGGGGCGTCGAGCAGTACTTC	CASRTGGVEQYF
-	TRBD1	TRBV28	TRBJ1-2	TGTGCCAGCCGGGGACAGAATAACTATGGCTACACCTTC	CASRGQNNYGYTF
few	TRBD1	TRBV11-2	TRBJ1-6	TGTGCCAGCAGCGCGGGACAGGGAGGTAATTCACCCCTCCACTTT	CASSAGQGGNSPLHF
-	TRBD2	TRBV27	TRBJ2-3	TGTGCCAGCGTTGCCGGCGGGGCGGGGGTTTCCGATACGCAGTATTTT	CASVAGGAGVSDTQYF
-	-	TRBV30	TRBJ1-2	TGTGCCTGGAGTGTGCAGGGAAGTACTTCTAACTATGGCTACACCTTC	CAWSVQGSTSNYGYTF
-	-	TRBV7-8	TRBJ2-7	TGTGCCAGCAGCTTAGCGGAGTTGGGGCTGGGGAACGAGCAGTACTTC	CASSLAELGLGNEQYF
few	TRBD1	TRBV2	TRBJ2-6	TGTGCCAGCAGGAAACAGGGGACCGGGGCCAACGTCCTGACTTTC	CASRKQGTGANVLTF